This paragraph reports one TCR beta chain. Germline trimming cut 5 bases from V and 3 bases from J; bases unmatched to any gene: 10. The CDR3 runs 15 residues. The germline gives CDR1 LNHNV, CDR2 YYDKDF (reference sequence). The data belong to a study of blood T cell repertoires in COVID-19. Study context: Spain, Italy and the United States supplied samples that represented acute and convalescent COVID-19.

As originally analysed: Counts of nucleated cells, estimated from reference gene primer amplification, were obtained. TCRdb's table, derived via immunoSEQ multiplex PCR, lists solely in-frame clones and lacks some. V, J and clone size derive from that table, while D and trimming were established from the DNA sequence. The table records some 200,000 clones, 84% of them present only once. The Seattle site enrolled patients during active infection and followed them longitudinally. V usage is TRBV15 and J usage is TRBJ2-7, with 7 bases that match TRBD2. The TCR originated in a woman older than 75 with COVID-19, enrolled during active disease. Source material: peripheral blood. The CDR3 DNA reads TGTGCCACCAGCCGCCCCACTGGCGGGAGCTACGAGCAGTACTTC. It encodes CATSRPTGGSYEQYF.